Presented here are 14 T cell receptor beta chains from one specimen sequenced in a study of technical replicates of blood from several donors. The assay was immunoSEQ multiplex PCR, and TCRdb's table has in-frame clones only and misses some. The table shows about 80,000 clones, with 80% to 95% occurring only once. Sequencing was done on a sample of T cells isolated from PBMCs. These receptor sequences come from a human donor in good health.

This chain joins TRBV7-9 and TRBJ1-2; a weak D match, TRBD1 (6 bases). The CDR3 extends over 14 amino acids. Deletions cut 10 bases from V and 8 bases from J, with 23 bases between. Germline loops: CDR1 SEHNR, CDR2 FQNEAQ (reference sequence). This CDR3 reads CATPVQGDYGGYTF. The CDR3 nucleotides read TGTGCCACCCCGGTACAGGGAGATTATGGCGGCTACACCTTC.

The chain has TRBV29-1 and TRBJ2-2; no definite D call. Germline V gene sequence: CDR1 SQVTM, CDR2 ANQGSEA. V gave up 7 bases and J gave up 6 bases, with 15 bases separating them. The CDR3 is 13 amino acids. The chain's CDR3 is CSAHGPSPGELFF. DNA for the CDR3: TGCAGCGCCCATGGGCCTTCCCCCGGGGAGCTGTTTTTT.

This clone has just a few counts. The chain links TRBV2 to TRBJ1-1; tentatively, D is TRBD1 (6 bases). V was clipped by 6 bases and J by 5 bases, with 19 bases between them. The CDR3 loop spans 15 amino acids. Germline V CDR1 and CDR2: SNHLY, FYNNEI. CDR3: CASRGPGEGGTEAFF. The DNA for the CDR3 is TGTGCCAGCAGGGGCCCAGGGGAGGGTGGAACTGAAGCTTTCTTT.

The J gene is TRBJ1-3, the V gene TRBV15, with 7 positions matching TRBD1. The V gene's germline CDR1 is LNHNV and CDR2 YYDKDF (reference sequence). Trimming took 8 bases from V and 0 from J; bases not matched to a gene: 4. The CDR3 covers 14 residues. CDR3 amino acids: CATADRVSGNTIYF. CDR3 DNA: TGTGCCACCGCCGACAGGGTCTCTGGAAACACCATATATTTT.

This chain links TRBV18 with TRBJ2-3; weak D call: TRBD1 (5 bases). CDR3 length: 12 amino acids. Germline-derived CDR1 and CDR2 are KGHSH and LQKENI. Trimming stripped 4 bases from V and 5 bases from J, with 7 bases between. CDR3 loop: CASSLGEDTQYF. CDR3 in DNA: TGTGCCAGCTCACTAGGGGAAGATACGCAGTATTTT. Drawing the rest from reference TRBV18 and TRBJ2-3, the complete variable domain is NAGVMQNPRHLVRRRGQEARLRCSPMKGHSHVYWYRQLPEEGLKFMVYLQKENIIDESGMPKERFSAEFPKEGPSILRIQQVVRGDSAAYFCASSLGEDTQYFGPGTRLTVL.

The V and J genes are TRBV9 and TRBJ2-7; 9 nucleotides match TRBD1. Germline V gene data show CDR1 as SGDLS and CDR2 as YYNGEE. This CDR3 spans 13 amino acids. Unmatched junction bases numbered 5, after V lost 7 bases and J lost 3 bases. The CDR3 reads CASGMGQGYEQYF. CDR3 in DNA: TGTGCCAGCGGCATGGGACAGGGCTACGAGCAGTACTTC. Filled out from reference TRBV9 and TRBJ2-7, the complete variable domain reads DSGVTQTPKHLITATGQRVTLRCSPRSGDLSVYWYQQSLDQGLQFLIQYYNGEERAKGNILERFSAQQFPDLHSELNLSSLELGDSALYFCASGMGQGYEQYFGPGTRLTVT.

This chain links TRBV11-2 with TRBJ2-7, with 10 bases aligning to TRBD1. V gave up 2 bases and J gave up 3 bases; unmatched junction bases: 7. CDR1 is SGHAT and CDR2 is FQNNGV in the germline V gene. CDR3 size: 16 residues. CDR3 bases: TGTGCCAGCAGCTTATATCAGGGACAGGGGCTCTACGAGCAGTACTTC. Translation gives CASSLYQGQGLYEQYF.

With respect to this clone: Other DNA variants within this sample encode the same CDR3. This chain links TRBV5-1 with TRBJ1-3; D perhaps matches TRBD1 (6 bases). This CDR3 has 15 residues. CDR1 and CDR2 from the germline V gene are SGHRS and YFSETQ. The V and J ends lost 4 bases and 2 bases respectively, with 13 bases between them. CDR3 nucleotides: TGCGCCAGCAGCCTAGGGGGTCTTACTGGAAACACCATATATTTT. Its protein is CASSLGGLTGNTIYF.

This clone was picked up one time. The V gene is TRBV2, the J gene TRBJ2-1, with TRBD2 matching 11 bases. The V gene end was trimmed by 7 bases and the J gene end by 0 bases; junction bases not matched to a gene: 11. The V gene's germline CDR1 is SNHLY and CDR2 FYNNEI. The CDR3 totals 18 residues. The CDR3 protein is CASMRLASGRTSYNEQFF. As DNA, the CDR3 is TGTGCCAGCATGCGGCTAGCTAGCGGGAGGACCTCCTACAATGAGCAGTTCTTC.

This chain uses TRBV19 with TRBJ2-7; 8 bases fit TRBD2. Germline-derived CDR1 and CDR2 are LNHDA and SQIVND (reference sequence). The V gene end was trimmed by 1 base and the J gene end by 0 bases; junction bases not matched to a gene: 2. CDR3 length equals 15 residues. The CDR3 bases are TGTGCCAGTAGTATAGGTAGCGGGGTCTCCTACGAGCAGTACTTC. Translation gives CASSIGSGVSYEQYF.

To note about this clone: The sample contains more than one DNA sequence encoding this CDR3. The J gene is TRBJ2-7, the V gene TRBV10-3; D might be TRBD2 (6 bases). V was cut by 2 bases and J by 4 bases, with 6 bases left in between. Germline V lookup: CDR1 ENHRY, CDR2 SYGVKD. The CDR3 has 12 residues. CDR3 sequence (DNA): TGTGCCATCAGTGAGGGAGGGTACGAGCAGTACTTC. Its translation is CAISEGGYEQYF.

For the CDR3, the DNA is TGTGCCAGCAGCTCAGGGGCAGTCAATGAGCAGTTCTTC. Translation gives CASSSGAVNEQFF. The chain recombines TRBV7-6 with TRBJ2-1, with D tentatively TRBD1 (6 bases). Between the trimmed V and J ends, which lost 4 bases and 6 bases, there was a span of 10 bases. This CDR3 spans 13 amino acids. The germline V gene encodes CDR1 SGHVS and CDR2 FNYEAQ.

This clone showed up just a few times. This rearrangement joins TRBV30 to TRBJ1-1, with D perhaps matching TRBD1 (6 bases). The germline gives CDR1 GTSNPN, CDR2 SVGIG (reference sequence). The CDR3 has 13 amino acids. Trimming removed 8 bases from V and 3 bases from J, with 16 bases in between. For the CDR3, the DNA is TGTGCCGTTTGGACAGCTTGGGACACTGAAGCTTTCTTT. Translation: CAVWTAWDTEAFF.

The chain links TRBV6-4 to TRBJ2-3, with TRBD1 matching 11 bases. Germline V gene data show CDR1 as MRHNA and CDR2 as SNTAGT. The CDR3 sequence is 15 residues long. V lost 4 bases to trimming and J lost 2 bases; unmatched junction nucleotides: 2. CDR3 region: CASSGTGGNTDTQYF. For the CDR3, the DNA is TGTGCCAGCAGTGGGACAGGGGGCAACACAGATACGCAGTATTTT.